A single sample is the source of the 25 T cell receptor beta chains below, sequenced in a study of hypomethylating agent response in myelodysplastic syndrome. Here immunoSEQ multiplex PCR was the method, and the copy in TCRdb shows in-frame clones only, minus some. The repertoire includes about 4,500 clones, around four fifths of them detected once, and 15% to 18% sits in the top ten. Here the sequenced sample was bone marrow, taken before or after starting hypomethylating agent treatment for myelodysplastic syndrome (not recorded which). The receptors come from a human donor with myelodysplastic syndrome.

This sequence joins TRBV12-5 and TRBJ2-4; D is possibly TRBD2 (5 bases). The germline V gene has CDR1 LGHNT and CDR2 FRNRAP. Trimming left V 2 bases short and J 6 bases short, with 14 bases between. The length of the CDR3 is 15 residues. The DNA of the CDR3 is TGTGCTAGTGGTTTGATGGGCAGAGAGGGAAACATTCAGTACTTC. Encoded protein: CASGLMGREGNIQYF.

This clone was found once. The J gene is TRBJ1-5, the V gene TRBV11-2; D remains ambiguous. Germline V gives CDR1 SGHAT, CDR2 FQNNGV. The V and J ends lost 5 bases and 5 bases respectively, with 13 bases between them. The CDR3 loop spans 14 amino acids. This CDR3 is CASSQPGPDQPQHF. The CDR3 DNA sequence: TGTGCCAGCAGCCAGCCCGGACCCGATCAGCCCCAGCATTTT.

The chain combines TRBV2 with TRBJ1-1, with a tentative D call TRBD1 (5 bases). This CDR3 comprises 15 residues. V was clipped by 0 bases and J by 5 bases, with 13 bases between them. The germline CDR1 and CDR2 sequences are SNHLY and FYNNEI. The CDR3 region is CASSEAFGGNTEAFF. CDR3 sequence (DNA): TGTGCCAGCAGTGAAGCGTTCGGGGGGAATACTGAAGCTTTCTTT.

This rearrangement joins TRBV19 to TRBJ1-3; D might be TRBD1 (5 bases). This CDR3 comprises 16 residues. Trimming left V 5 bases short and J 7 bases short, with 21 bases between. In germline, CDR1 is LNHDA, CDR2 SQIVND (reference sequence). In DNA, the CDR3 is TGTGCCAGTAGTCCTCGGGGAAGAATCACAGGCAACACCATATATTTT. Translated: CASSPRGRITGNTIYF.

V usage is TRBV4-3 and J usage is TRBJ2-3, with no clear D. V lost 0 bases and J 0 bases, leaving 4 bases between the germline ends. The germline V gene has CDR1 LGHNA and CDR2 YSLEER. CDR3 length: 14 amino acids. The CDR3 is CASSQEGSTDTQYF. The DNA of the CDR3 is TGCGCCAGCAGCCAAGAGGGGAGCACAGATACGCAGTATTTT.

In its sample, this clone was seen a few times. The chain combines TRBV11-3 with TRBJ2-2, with D tentatively TRBD1 (6 bases). V gave up 5 bases and J gave up 3 bases, with 10 bases separating them. Germline-derived CDR1 and CDR2 are SGHNT and YENEEA. The CDR3 is 14 amino acids. The CDR3 DNA reads TGTGCCAGCAGCCGACAGGCTGACACCGGGGAGCTGTTTTTT. Its protein is CASSRQADTGELFF. Full variable domain (missing parts from reference TRBV11-3 and TRBJ2-2): EAGVVQSPRYKIIEKKQPVAFWCNPISGHNTLYWYLQNLGQGPELLIRYENEEAVDDSQLPKDRFSAERLKGVDSTLKIQPAELGDSAVYLCASSRQADTGELFFGEGSRLTVL.

This sequence joins TRBV30 and TRBJ1-1; D possibly corresponds to TRBD1 (6 bases). The germline gives CDR1 GTSNPN, CDR2 SVGIG (reference sequence). Trimming removed 4 bases at V and 8 bases at J, with 14 bases between. The CDR3 totals 12 residues. CDR3 nucleotide sequence: TGTGCCTGGACTCGCCCAGGGACAGAAGCTTTCTTT. It translates to CAWTRPGTEAFF.

The chain has TRBV19 and TRBJ1-1; possible D gene TRBD1, 5 bases. The germline V gene encodes CDR1 LNHDA and CDR2 SQIVND (reference sequence). Between the trimmed V and J ends, which lost 6 bases and 1 base, there was a span of 18 bases. The CDR3 covers 16 residues. The CDR3 region has the DNA TGTGCCAGTAGCGGCAAATTGGGACGAAGGAACACTGAAGCTTTCTTT. Encoded protein: CASSGKLGRRNTEAFF. Filled out from reference TRBV19 and TRBJ1-1, the complete variable domain reads DGGITQSPKYLFRKEGQNVTLSCEQNLNHDAMYWYRQDPGQGLRLIYYSQIVNDFQKGDIAEGYSVSREKKESFPLTVTSAQKNPTAFYLCASSGKLGRRNTEAFFGQGTRLTVV.

The chain employs TRBV18 and TRBJ1-1; no clear D gene. The CDR3 is 13 residues long. Germline CDR1 KGHSH, CDR2 LQKENI. V was trimmed by 0 bases and J by 5 bases, leaving 7 bases between them. The CDR3 DNA reads TGTGCCAGCTCACCACCGGGCCGGACTGAAGCTTTCTTT. Protein: CASSPPGRTEAFF. Based on the CDR3 plus reference TRBV18 and TRBJ1-1, the full variable domain is NAGVMQNPRHLVRRRGQEARLRCSPMKGHSHVYWYRQLPEEGLKFMVYLQKENIIDESGMPKERFSAEFPKEGPSILRIQQVVRGDSAAYFCASSPPGRTEAFFGQGTRLTVV.

The chain recombines TRBV5-1 with TRBJ2-6; a possible D gene is TRBD1 (6 bases). The CDR3 extends over 15 amino acids. Germline V CDR1 and CDR2: SGHRS, YFSETQ. The ends were cut back, 3 bases at V and 2 bases at J, with 9 bases in the middle. The CDR3 nucleotides read TGCGCCAGCAGCTACAGGACAGCTGGGGCCAACGTCCTGACTTTC. Translation gives CASSYRTAGANVLTF.

This rearrangement joins TRBV5-1 to TRBJ1-1, with D tentatively TRBD1 (6 bases). The CDR3 length is 14 residues. The germline gives CDR1 SGHRS, CDR2 YFSETQ. V lost 3 bases and J 1 base, leaving 10 bases between the germline ends. CDR3 in DNA: TGCGCCAGCAGCTCGGGACAACCGAACACTGAAGCTTTCTTT. It specifies CASSSGQPNTEAFF. The whole variable domain, filled in from reference TRBV5-1 and TRBJ1-1, reads KAGVTQTPRYLIKTRGQQVTLSCSPISGHRSVSWYQQTPGQGLQFLFEYFSETQRNKGNFPGRFSGRQFSNSRSEMNVSTLELGDSALYLCASSSGQPNTEAFFGQGTRLTVV.

The CDR3 DNA sequence: TGTGCCGCGGGGACAGGGTCTGAAAAACTGTTTTTT. It yields the protein CAAGTGSEKLFF. The chain uses TRBV11-3 and TRBJ1-4, with 9 bases matching TRBD1. The CDR3 contains 12 residues. Unmatched junction bases numbered 5, after V lost 11 bases and J lost 7 bases. The germline gives CDR1 SGHNT, CDR2 YENEEA.

This clone was recorded only once. The chain uses TRBV15 and TRBJ1-1; 7 bases match TRBD1. The germline CDR1 and CDR2 sequences are LNHNV and YYDKDF (reference sequence). J gave up 0 bases and V 3 bases, and 10 bases lay outside the gene matches. The CDR3 spans 17 residues. This CDR3 reads CATSSSLGQPMNTEAFF. The CDR3 region has the DNA TGTGCCACCAGCAGCTCCCTGGGACAGCCTATGAACACTGAAGCTTTCTTT.

V gene TRBV10-3 combines with J gene TRBJ2-3; 10 nucleotides match TRBD2. The CDR3 contains 15 residues. Germline lookup yields CDR1 ENHRY and CDR2 SYGVKD. Trimming cost V 11 bases and J 2 bases; bases outside gene matches: 10. CDR3 amino acids: CASGLAGDITDTQYF. The CDR3 DNA sequence: TGTGCCTCGGGCCTAGCGGGGGATATCACAGATACGCAGTATTTT.

This chain connects TRBV29-1 to TRBJ1-2, with D perhaps matching TRBD1 (6 bases). V lost 6 bases and J lost 4, with 12 bases in between. Looked up from germline, CDR1 is SQVTM and CDR2 is ANQGSEA. The CDR3 runs 12 residues. This CDR3 is CSVRTVSYGYTF. CDR3 DNA: TGCAGCGTCCGGACAGTAAGCTATGGCTACACCTTC.

A single count supports this clone. This rearrangement joins TRBV4-1 to TRBJ2-3; 13 bases fit TRBD2. With 3 bases clipped from V and 7 bases from J, the junction kept 10 bases outside the gene matches. Germline V gene lookup returns CDR1 MGHRA and CDR2 YSYEKL. This CDR3 has 17 residues. CDR3 residues: CASSQTTSGGGTYTQYF. For the CDR3, the DNA is TGCGCCAGCAGCCAGACCACTAGCGGGGGGGGGACATATACGCAGTATTTT.

The CDR3 is CASSLGSEAFF. In DNA form, the CDR3 reads TGTGCCAGCAGCTTAGGCAGTGAAGCTTTCTTT. The J gene is TRBJ1-1, the V gene TRBV11-2, with D unresolved. The germline V and J ends were trimmed by 1 base and 7 bases, with 4 bases remaining between them. The CDR3 is made up of 11 amino acids. Per germline, CDR1 SGHAT and CDR2 FQNNGV. Full variable domain (outside the CDR3, taken from reference TRBV11-2 and TRBJ1-1): EAGVAQSPRYKIIEKRQSVAFWCNPISGHATLYWYQQILGQGPKLLIQFQNNGVVDDSQLPKDRFSAERLKGVDSTLKIQPAKLEDSAVYLCASSLGSEAFFGQGTRLTVV.

The sample holds a few counts of this clone. The chain couples TRBV6-4 to TRBJ2-3; D is unresolved. Germline V lookup: CDR1 MRHNA, CDR2 SNTAGT. The CDR3 is 14 amino acids. The germline V and J ends were trimmed by 0 bases and 1 base, with 5 bases remaining between them. CDR3 region: CASSDSPRTDTQYF. The CDR3 DNA reads TGTGCCAGCAGTGACTCCCCCCGCACAGATACGCAGTATTTT.

This chain joins TRBV7-2 and TRBJ2-7; TRBD1 agrees at 12 bases. CDR3 length: 18 amino acids. The germline CDR1 and CDR2 sequences are SGHTA and FQGNSA. J lost 0 bases, V lost 1 base, and 7 bases had no gene match. CDR3 coding DNA: TGTGCCAGCAGCTTAGAGGGACAGGGGGCCCGATTCTCCTACGAGCAGTACTTC. Residues: CASSLEGQGARFSYEQYF.

The chain is built from TRBV19 and TRBJ2-7, with a weak D call TRBD1 (5 bases). V was trimmed by 10 bases and J by 2 bases, leaving 9 bases between them. The CDR3 extends over 11 amino acids. In germline, CDR1 is LNHDA, CDR2 SQIVND (reference sequence). The DNA for the CDR3 is TGTGCCACCCGGACAACCTACGAGCAGTACTTC. Its translation: CATRTTYEQYF. Filled out from reference TRBV19 and TRBJ2-7, the complete variable domain reads DGGITQSPKYLFRKEGQNVTLSCEQNLNHDAMYWYRQDPGQGLRLIYYSQIVNDFQKGDIAEGYSVSREKKESFPLTVTSAQKNPTAFYLCATRTTYEQYFGPGTRLTVT.

The chain carries TRBV28 and TRBJ2-7; no definite D call. Between the trimmed V and J ends, which lost 3 bases and 3 bases, there was a span of 12 bases. This CDR3 region has 14 residues. Looked up from germline, CDR1 is MDHEN and CDR2 is SYDVKM. CDR3 bases: TGTGCCAGCAGTTTTAGTGATCGGTTCTACGAGCAGTACTTC. Its protein product is CASSFSDRFYEQYF. Filled out from reference TRBV28 and TRBJ2-7, the complete variable domain reads DVKVTQSSRYLVKRTGEKVFLECVQDMDHENMFWYRQDPGLGLRLIYFSYDVKMKEKGDIPEGYSVSREKKERFSLILESASTNQTSMYLCASSFSDRFYEQYFGPGTRLTVT.

The chain uses TRBV4-3 and TRBJ2-7; D call uncertain. This CDR3 has 14 amino acids. Per the germline V gene, CDR1 is LGHNA and CDR2 is YSLEER. V was cut by 4 bases and J by 0 bases, with 10 bases left in between. The CDR3 DNA reads as TGCGCCAGCAGCCCCGGTCGGAGCTCCTACGAGCAGTACTTC. It codes for CASSPGRSSYEQYF.

This clone has just one count. V is TRBV6-6 and J is TRBJ2-1, with unresolved D. Germline CDR1 reads MNHNY; CDR2 reads SVGAGI (reference sequence). There are 13 residues in the CDR3. The germline V and J ends were trimmed by 6 bases and 4 bases, with 10 bases remaining between them. The CDR3 here is CASSLVGYNEQFF. The CDR3 DNA reads TGTGCCAGCAGCCTTGTCGGGTACAATGAGCAGTTCTTC.

V and J are TRBV7-8 and TRBJ2-7; perhaps TRBD1 as D (6 bases). This CDR3 is built from 15 residues. V lost 5 bases, J lost 0 bases, and 14 bases lay in between. CDR1 is SGHVS, CDR2 FQNEAQ, per germline. Written as DNA, the CDR3 is TGTGCCAGCAGCCTACGGACAGCAGGCTCCTACGAGCAGTACTTC. Translating gives CASSLRTAGSYEQYF.

This chain links TRBV7-2 with TRBJ2-7; unclear D gene. Trimming shortened V by 5 bases and J by 4 bases, and 9 bases separated the two germline ends. The CDR3 has 12 residues. Per the germline V gene, CDR1 is SGHTA and CDR2 is FQGNSA. The CDR3 DNA follows: TGTGCCAGCAGCCTTCTTTTATACGAGCAGTACTTC. Amino acids: CASSLLLYEQYF.